This passage covers 3 T cell receptor beta chains from one sample sequenced in a study of PD-L1 blockade in urothelial cancer. The assay was immunoSEQ multiplex PCR, and TCRdb's table has in-frame clones only and misses some. The repertoire consists of fewer than 25,000 clones, with around 88% occurring once and the leading ten covering just over 3%. Sequenced here: PBMCs, sampled around atezolizumab (anti-PD-L1) treatment. These receptors all stem from a man aged 45-65 years with urothelial cancer.

The chain carries TRBV4-1 and TRBJ2-7; D is ambiguous. The CDR3 length is 15 residues. With 0 bases removed from V and 1 base from J, the gap between germline ends came to 10 bases. Looked up from germline, CDR1 is MGHRA and CDR2 is YSYEKL. CDR3 residues: CASSQEWSDSYEQYF. Written as DNA, the CDR3 is TGCGCCAGCAGCCAAGAGTGGTCAGATTCCTACGAGCAGTACTTC.

This sequence joins TRBV5-1 and TRBJ2-1, with D uncertain. V lost 4 bases and J lost 9, with 8 bases in between. Germline-derived CDR1 and CDR2 are SGHRS and YFSETQ. The CDR3 sequence is 11 residues long. CDR3 protein: CASSEHSEQFF. The CDR3 DNA sequence: TGCGCCAGCAGCGAACACAGTGAGCAGTTCTTC.

The V and J genes are TRBV11-2 and TRBJ1-1; perhaps TRBD1 as D (6 bases). This CDR3 is built from 14 residues. V was cut by 1 base and J by 10 bases, with 16 bases left in between. CDR1 and CDR2 (germline): SGHAT, FQNNGV. The CDR3 DNA reads as TGTGCCAGCAGCTTAGTCCTCGGACAGCTTTCAGCTTTCTTT. Protein: CASSLVLGQLSAFF.